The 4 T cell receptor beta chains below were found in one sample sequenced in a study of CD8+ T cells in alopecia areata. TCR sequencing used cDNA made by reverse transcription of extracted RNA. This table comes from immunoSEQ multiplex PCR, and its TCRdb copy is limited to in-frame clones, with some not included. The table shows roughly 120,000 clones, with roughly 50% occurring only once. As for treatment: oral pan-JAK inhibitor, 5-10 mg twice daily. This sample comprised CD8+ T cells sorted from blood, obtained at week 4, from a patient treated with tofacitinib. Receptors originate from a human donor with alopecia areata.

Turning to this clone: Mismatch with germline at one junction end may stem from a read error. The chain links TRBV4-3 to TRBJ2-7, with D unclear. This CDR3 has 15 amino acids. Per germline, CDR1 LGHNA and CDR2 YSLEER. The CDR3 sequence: CASSQELTLPGEQHF. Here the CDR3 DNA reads TGCGCCAGCAGCCAAGAACTTACGCTCCCGGGCGAGCAGCACTTC.

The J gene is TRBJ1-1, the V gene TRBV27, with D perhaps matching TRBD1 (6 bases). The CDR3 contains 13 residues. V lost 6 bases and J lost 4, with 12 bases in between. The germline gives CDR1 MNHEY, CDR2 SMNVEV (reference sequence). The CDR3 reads CASSHTGSTEAFF. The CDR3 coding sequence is TGTGCCAGCAGCCATACAGGGTCCACTGAAGCTTTCTTT.

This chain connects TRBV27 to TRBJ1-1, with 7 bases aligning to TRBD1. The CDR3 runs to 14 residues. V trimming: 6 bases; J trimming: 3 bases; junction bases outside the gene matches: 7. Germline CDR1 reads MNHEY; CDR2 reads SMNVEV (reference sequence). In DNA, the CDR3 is TGTGCCAGCAGATACCAGGGGGAATACACTGAAGCTTTCTTT. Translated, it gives CASRYQGEYTEAFF.

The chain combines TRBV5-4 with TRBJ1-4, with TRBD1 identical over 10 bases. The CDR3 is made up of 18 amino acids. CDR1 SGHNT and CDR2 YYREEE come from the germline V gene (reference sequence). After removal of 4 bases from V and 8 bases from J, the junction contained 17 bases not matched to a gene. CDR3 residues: CASSPGQGMEFRSEKLFF. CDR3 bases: TGTGCCAGCAGCCCGGGACAGGGGATGGAGTTCAGGTCGGAAAAACTGTTTTTT.